This entry lists 27 T cell receptor beta chains sequenced from one sample in a study of blood T cell repertoires in COVID-19. Profiled with immunoSEQ multiplex PCR; TCRdb holds only in-frame clones, not every one. Here the sample spans 80,000 to 100,000 clones, over 70% being singletons. Sequencing used peripheral blood. The source is a human donor in a cohort sampled during active COVID-19.

The rearrangement uses TRBV18 and TRBJ2-7; possible D gene TRBD1, 6 bases. CDR1 and CDR2 from the germline V gene are KGHSH and LQKENI. This CDR3 spans 16 amino acids. Trimming removed 5 bases from V and 4 bases from J, with 21 bases in between. CDR3 nucleotide sequence: TGTGCCAGCTCAGGCAATTTGGACAGAGCCCGATACGAGCAGTACTTC. As protein: CASSGNLDRARYEQYF.

V and J are TRBV28 and TRBJ2-7; TRBD1 aligns across 7 bases. With 5 bases clipped from V and 3 bases from J, the junction kept 10 bases outside the gene matches. CDR1 is MDHEN, CDR2 SYDVKM, per germline. The CDR3 has 15 amino acids. This CDR3 is CASSPPGTVNYEQYF. The CDR3 DNA reads as TGTGCCAGCAGTCCACCCGGGACAGTGAACTACGAGCAGTACTTC.

This clone was picked up a small number of times. The CDR3, as DNA: TGCGCCAGCAGCCCGGGGACAGTTTCCGCCTACGAGCAGTACTTC. Translating gives CASSPGTVSAYEQYF. The V and J genes are TRBV5-1 and TRBJ2-7, with 7 nucleotides matching TRBD1. This CDR3 comprises 15 residues. Germline CDR1 is SGHRS and CDR2 is YFSETQ. Trimming removed 4 bases from V and 2 bases from J; junction bases left unmatched: 9.

CDR3 nucleotide sequence: TGTGCCAGCAGCCCTGGAAGCGGGAGTACCTACGAGCAGTACTTC. Translated, it gives CASSPGSGSTYEQYF. The J gene is TRBJ2-7, the V gene TRBV4-2; 8 positions agree with TRBD2. With V trimmed by 4 bases and J by 2 bases, 7 bases remained unmatched. Germline CDR1 LGHNA, CDR2 YNFKEQ. The CDR3 sequence is 15 residues long.

The chain employs TRBV7-8 and TRBJ1-1; 11 bases are shared with TRBD1. This CDR3 has 14 residues. Germline V gene lookup returns CDR1 SGHVS and CDR2 FQNEAQ. After removal of 4 bases from V and 5 bases from J, the junction contained 3 bases not matched to a gene. The CDR3 DNA sequence: TGTGCCAGCAGCTCAAGGGACAGGGGGACTGAAGCTTTCTTT. Encoded protein: CASSSRDRGTEAFF.

The chain uses TRBV4-2 and TRBJ1-6; D unresolved. CDR3 size: 13 residues. The germline gives CDR1 LGHNA, CDR2 YNFKEQ. V lost 0 bases and J lost 13, with 10 bases in between. CDR3 region: CASSQDGPGPLHF. In DNA form, the CDR3 reads TGTGCCAGCAGCCAAGATGGCCCGGGGCCCCTCCACTTT.

V usage is TRBV29-1 and J usage is TRBJ2-3; 8 bases line up with TRBD1. The CDR3 runs 11 residues. CDR1 is SQVTM, CDR2 ANQGSEA, per germline. The trim removed 7 bases at V and 6 bases at J, leaving 3 bases unmatched. The CDR3 protein is CSAGQGDTQYF. The CDR3 coding sequence is TGCAGCGCCGGACAGGGTGATACGCAGTATTTT.

The chain employs TRBV15 and TRBJ2-3; TRBD2 matches 13 bases. This CDR3 region has 16 residues. Germline loops: CDR1 LNHNV, CDR2 YYDKDF (reference sequence). The V gene end was trimmed by 6 bases and the J gene end by 5 bases; junction bases not matched to a gene: 8. The CDR3 region is CATRNLGTSGKDTQYF. DNA of the CDR3: TGTGCCACCAGAAACCTCGGGACTAGCGGGAAAGATACGCAGTATTTT.

This chain connects TRBV6-6 to TRBJ2-1, with a weak D call TRBD1 (5 bases). Germline loops: CDR1 MNHNY, CDR2 SVGAGI (reference sequence). The CDR3 is 14 amino acids. V dropped 6 bases and J dropped 6 bases, with 15 bases sitting between them. The CDR3 region is CASSRQGASNEQFF. CDR3 nucleotide sequence: TGTGCCAGCAGCCGCCAGGGCGCATCCAATGAGCAGTTCTTC.

This clone was observed a handful of times. The V gene is TRBV10-3, the J gene TRBJ1-6; the match to TRBD1 covers 8 bases. This CDR3 is 12 amino acids long. After removal of 8 bases from V and 7 bases from J, the junction contained 1 base not matched to a gene. The germline V gene has CDR1 ENHRY and CDR2 SYGVKD. The CDR3 sequence: CAIRTGNSPLHF. In nucleotides, the CDR3 is TGTGCCATCCGGACAGGGAATTCACCCCTCCACTTT.

This clone was recorded only once. This sequence joins TRBV10-1 and TRBJ2-3, with TRBD2 matching over 10 bases. In germline, CDR1 is WNHNN, CDR2 SYGVQD (reference sequence). J was trimmed by 6 bases and V by 4 bases; bases with no gene match: 7. This CDR3 region has 15 residues. Here the CDR3 DNA reads TGCGCCAGCAGTGGGGTAGCGGGAGGATTGGATACGCAGTATTTT. It specifies CASSGVAGGLDTQYF.

This clone was seen just once. The V call is TRBV3-1 (or the pseudogene TRBV3-2), the J call TRBJ1-1, with D perhaps TRBD1 (6 bases). The V end lost 4 bases, the J end lost 4 bases, and 10 bases lay between the germline ends. Germline-derived CDR1 and CDR2 are LGHDT and YNNKEL (reference sequence). This CDR3 contains 13 residues. The CDR3 coding sequence is TGTGCCAGCAGCCCCTCAGGGGCCACTGAAGCTTTCTTT. Amino acids: CASSPSGATEAFF.

Written as DNA, the CDR3 is TGCGCCAGCAGTGAGGGCAGGGATGGGGTTGGAAGCAATCAGCCCCAGCATTTT. Translation: CASSEGRDGVGSNQPQHF. V and J are TRBV10-1 and TRBJ1-5; D might be TRBD1 (5 bases). Germline CDR1 is WNHNN and CDR2 is SYGVQD (reference sequence). This CDR3 comprises 18 residues. Trimming took 2 bases from V and 1 from J, leaving 18 bases between them.

The chain recombines TRBV2 with TRBJ1-5, with TRBD1 matching 12 bases. The V and J ends lost 8 bases and 6 bases, in that order; junction bases with no gene match: 5. The CDR3 is 14 amino acids. Germline CDR1 SNHLY, CDR2 FYNNEI. The CDR3 is CASEGTGGVQPQHF. The CDR3 DNA reads TGTGCCAGCGAGGGGACAGGGGGCGTTCAGCCCCAGCATTTT.

The rearrangement joins TRBV3-1 (or the pseudogene TRBV3-2) to TRBJ2-7, with D perhaps TRBD2 (5 bases). The CDR3 is 14 residues long. Germline CDR1 LGHDT, CDR2 YNNKEL (reference sequence). Trimming stripped 0 bases from V and 7 bases from J, with 13 bases between. The CDR3 protein is CASSQERIAREQYF. CDR3 sequence (DNA): TGTGCCAGCAGCCAAGAAAGGATAGCGCGAGAGCAGTACTTC.

This clone was recorded a few times. The chain couples TRBV5-1 to TRBJ2-1; D may be TRBD2 (6 bases). Trimming stripped 2 bases from V and 4 bases from J, with 10 bases between. Germline CDR1 reads SGHRS; CDR2 reads YFSETQ. The CDR3 runs to 14 residues. CDR3 sequence: CASSLARGYNEQFF. CDR3 sequence (DNA): TGCGCCAGCAGCTTAGCACGGGGGTACAATGAGCAGTTCTTC.

This chain connects TRBV18 to TRBJ1-1, with D possibly matching TRBD1 (5 bases). The CDR3 spans 15 residues. Germline assignment: CDR1 KGHSH and CDR2 LQKENI. The V end was cut by 6 bases, the J end by 3 bases, with 17 bases between. The CDR3 sequence is CASSRADRPHTEAFF. DNA for the CDR3: TGTGCCAGCTCTCGTGCCGACAGACCTCACACTGAAGCTTTCTTT.

The chain recombines TRBV2 with TRBJ1-2, with D possibly TRBD1 on 5 matching bases. Between the trimmed V and J ends, which lost 6 bases and 4 bases, there was a span of 15 bases. Per germline, CDR1 SNHLY and CDR2 FYNNEI. The CDR3 consists of 14 residues. In DNA form, the CDR3 reads TGTGCCAGCAGCCCTTCCTCAGGGCCCTATGGCTACACCTTC. Amino acid sequence: CASSPSSGPYGYTF.

V and J are TRBV24-1 and TRBJ1-2; TRBD1 is a possible D gene (5 bases). Germline V gene lookup returns CDR1 KGHDR and CDR2 SFDVKD. The CDR3 has 14 amino acids. With 4 bases removed from V and 7 bases from J, the gap between germline ends came to 15 bases. CDR3 residues: CATSDPTVAGGYTF. For the CDR3, the DNA is TGTGCCACCAGTGACCCGACAGTGGCCGGTGGCTACACCTTC.

The chain carries TRBV7-2 and TRBJ2-3; the match to TRBD2 covers 12 bases. Germline values: CDR1 SGHTA, CDR2 FQGNSA. J was trimmed by 0 bases and V by 4 bases; bases with no gene match: 5. The CDR3 length is 17 residues. The CDR3 nucleotides read TGTGCCAGCAGCTCCGGGACTAGCGGGCCTAGCACAGATACGCAGTATTTT. This translates into CASSSGTSGPSTDTQYF.

In its sample, this clone was seen a few times. V and J are TRBV2 and TRBJ1-2; TRBD1 is a possible D gene (6 bases). This CDR3 has 14 amino acids. V was trimmed by 2 bases and J by 8 bases, leaving 15 bases between them. Germline V gene data show CDR1 as SNHLY and CDR2 as FYNNEI. The CDR3 spells CASSERGSGNGYTF. The CDR3 coding sequence is TGTGCCAGCAGTGAAAGGGGGTCGGGAAACGGCTACACCTTC.

The chain links TRBV5-4 to TRBJ2-6; 8 nucleotides line up with TRBD2. This CDR3 contains 18 residues. Germline values: CDR1 SGHNT, CDR2 YYREEE (reference sequence). V lost 3 bases to trimming and J lost 0 bases; unmatched junction nucleotides: 8. The CDR3 region is CASSSAERGLSGANVLTF. CDR3 DNA sequence: TGTGCCAGCAGCTCGGCGGAGCGGGGGCTCTCTGGGGCCAACGTCCTGACTTTC.

The chain uses TRBV10-3 and TRBJ2-7; perhaps TRBD1 as D (6 bases). Germline values: CDR1 ENHRY, CDR2 SYGVKD. The CDR3 is 12 residues long. Trimming removed 8 bases at V and 5 bases at J, with 13 bases between. The CDR3 spells CAISAAGDEQYF. DNA for the CDR3: TGTGCCATCTCTGCGGCAGGGGACGAGCAGTACTTC.

The chain links TRBV28 to TRBJ2-7; perhaps TRBD2 as D (5 bases). This CDR3 region has 16 residues. V was clipped by 7 bases and J by 0 bases, with 19 bases between them. Germline CDR1 reads MDHEN; CDR2 reads SYDVKM. The CDR3 region is CASNEPSTSSSYEQYF. In DNA, the CDR3 is TGTGCCAGCAATGAGCCTAGCACTTCGAGCTCCTACGAGCAGTACTTC.

The J gene is TRBJ2-1, the V gene TRBV12-5, with a weak D call TRBD2 (6 bases). This CDR3 has 13 amino acids. V was trimmed by 4 bases and J by 6 bases, leaving 10 bases between them. Germline assignment: CDR1 LGHNT and CDR2 FRNRAP. DNA for the CDR3: TGTGCTAGTGGTTCGGGGACTCTCAATGAGCAGTTCTTC. It codes for CASGSGTLNEQFF.

The V gene is TRBV3-1 (or the pseudogene TRBV3-2), the J gene TRBJ2-7; D perhaps matches TRBD2 (5 bases). The CDR3 sequence is 15 residues long. V lost 4 bases to trimming and J lost 5 bases, with 18 bases between them. Germline CDR1 reads LGHDT; CDR2 reads YNNKEL (reference sequence). The CDR3 sequence: CASSPSMTGSDEQYF. The CDR3, as DNA: TGTGCCAGCAGCCCGTCGATGACGGGGAGTGACGAGCAGTACTTC.

The rearrangement joins TRBV18 to TRBJ2-7, with a tentative D call TRBD2 (5 bases). Trimming took off 6 bases at V and 0 bases at J, with 15 bases between the two ends. The germline CDR1 and CDR2 sequences are KGHSH and LQKENI. The CDR3 runs 15 residues. CDR3: CASSLSWESSYEQYF. CDR3 coding DNA: TGTGCCAGCTCCCTCTCGTGGGAGAGCTCCTACGAGCAGTACTTC.